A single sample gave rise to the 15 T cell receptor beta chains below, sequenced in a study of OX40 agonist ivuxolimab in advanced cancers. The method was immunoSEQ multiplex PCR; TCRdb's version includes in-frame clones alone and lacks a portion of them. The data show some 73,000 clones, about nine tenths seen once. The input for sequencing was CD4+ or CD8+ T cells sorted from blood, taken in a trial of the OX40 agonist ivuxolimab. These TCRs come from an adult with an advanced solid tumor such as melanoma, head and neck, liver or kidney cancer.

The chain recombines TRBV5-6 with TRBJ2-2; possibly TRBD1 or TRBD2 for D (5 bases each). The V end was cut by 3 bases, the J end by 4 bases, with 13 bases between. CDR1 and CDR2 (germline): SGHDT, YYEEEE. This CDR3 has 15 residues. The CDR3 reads CASSSGPWGTGELFF. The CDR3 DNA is TGTGCCAGCAGCTCGGGGCCGTGGGGCACCGGGGAGCTGTTTTTT.

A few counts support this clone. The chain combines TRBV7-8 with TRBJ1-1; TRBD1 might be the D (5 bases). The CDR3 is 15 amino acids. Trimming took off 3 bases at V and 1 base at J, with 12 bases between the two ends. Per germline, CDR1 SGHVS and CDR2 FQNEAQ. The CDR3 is CASSLAGITNTEAFF. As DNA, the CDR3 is TGTGCCAGCAGCTTGGCAGGGATTACGAACACTGAAGCTTTCTTT.

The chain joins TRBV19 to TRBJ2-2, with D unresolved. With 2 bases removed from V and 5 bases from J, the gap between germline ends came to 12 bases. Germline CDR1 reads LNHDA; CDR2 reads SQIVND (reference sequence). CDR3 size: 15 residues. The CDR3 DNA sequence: TGTGCCAGTAGTATACGGCAAGGGCGTACCGGGGAGCTGTTTTTT. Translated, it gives CASSIRQGRTGELFF.

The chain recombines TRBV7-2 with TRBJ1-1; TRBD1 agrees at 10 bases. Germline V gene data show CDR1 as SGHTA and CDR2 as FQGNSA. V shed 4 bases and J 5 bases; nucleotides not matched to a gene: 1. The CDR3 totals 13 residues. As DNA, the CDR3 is TGTGCCAGCAGCTGGGACAGGGGTACTGAAGCTTTCTTT. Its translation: CASSWDRGTEAFF.

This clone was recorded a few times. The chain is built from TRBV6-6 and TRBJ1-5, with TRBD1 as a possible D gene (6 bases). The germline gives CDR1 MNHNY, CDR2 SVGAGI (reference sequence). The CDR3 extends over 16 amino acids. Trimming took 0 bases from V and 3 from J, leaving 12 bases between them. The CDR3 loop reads CASSYSTGTLNQPQHF. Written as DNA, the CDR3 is TGTGCCAGCAGTTACTCCACAGGGACCCTCAATCAGCCCCAGCATTTT.

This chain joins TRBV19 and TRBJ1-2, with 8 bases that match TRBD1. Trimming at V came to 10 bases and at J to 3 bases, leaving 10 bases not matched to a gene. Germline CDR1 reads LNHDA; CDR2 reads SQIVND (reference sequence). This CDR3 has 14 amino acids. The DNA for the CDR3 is TGTGCCACCCTAGACAGGGGTGGCGACTATGGCTACACCTTC. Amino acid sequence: CATLDRGGDYGYTF. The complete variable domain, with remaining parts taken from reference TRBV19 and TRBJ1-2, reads DGGITQSPKYLFRKEGQNVTLSCEQNLNHDAMYWYRQDPGQGLRLIYYSQIVNDFQKGDIAEGYSVSREKKESFPLTVTSAQKNPTAFYLCATLDRGGDYGYTFGSGTRLTVV.

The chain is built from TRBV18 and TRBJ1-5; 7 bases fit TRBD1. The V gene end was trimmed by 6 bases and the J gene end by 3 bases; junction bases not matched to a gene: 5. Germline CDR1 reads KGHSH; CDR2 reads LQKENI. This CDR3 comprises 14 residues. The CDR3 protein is CASSLDRVNQPQHF. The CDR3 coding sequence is TGTGCCAGCTCTCTCGACAGGGTCAATCAGCCCCAGCATTTT. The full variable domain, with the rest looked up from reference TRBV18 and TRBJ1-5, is NAGVMQNPRHLVRRRGQEARLRCSPMKGHSHVYWYRQLPEEGLKFMVYLQKENIIDESGMPKERFSAEFPKEGPSILRIQQVVRGDSAAYFCASSLDRVNQPQHFGDGTRLSIL.

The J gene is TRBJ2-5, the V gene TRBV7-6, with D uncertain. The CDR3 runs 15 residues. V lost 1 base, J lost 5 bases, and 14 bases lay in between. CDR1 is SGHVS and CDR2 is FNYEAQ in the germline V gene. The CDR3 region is CASSLVSPPGETQYF. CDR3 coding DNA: TGTGCCAGCAGCTTAGTGTCCCCCCCCGGGGAGACCCAGTACTTC. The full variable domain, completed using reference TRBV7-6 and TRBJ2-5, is GAGVSQSPRYKVTKRGQDVALRCDPISGHVSLYWYRQALGQGPEFLTYFNYEAQQDKSGLPNDRFSAERPEGSISTLTIQRTEQRDSAMYRCASSLVSPPGETQYFGPGTRLLVL.

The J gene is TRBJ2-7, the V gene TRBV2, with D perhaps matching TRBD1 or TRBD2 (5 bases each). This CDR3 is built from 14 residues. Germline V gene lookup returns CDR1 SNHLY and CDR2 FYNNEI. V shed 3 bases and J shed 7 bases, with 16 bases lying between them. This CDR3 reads CASSDSPLAGEQYF. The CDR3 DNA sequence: TGTGCCAGCAGTGACTCCCCGCTAGCAGGGGAGCAGTACTTC. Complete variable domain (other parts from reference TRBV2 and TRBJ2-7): EPEVTQTPSHQVTQMGQEVILRCVPISNHLYFYWYRQILGQKVEFLVSFYNNEISEKSEIFDDQFSVERPDGSNFTLKIRSTKLEDSAMYFCASSDSPLAGEQYFGPGTRLTVT.

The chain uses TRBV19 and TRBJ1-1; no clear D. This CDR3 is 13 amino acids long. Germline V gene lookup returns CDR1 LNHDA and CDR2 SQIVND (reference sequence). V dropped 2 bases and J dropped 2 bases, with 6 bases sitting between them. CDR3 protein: CASSIKGNTEAFF. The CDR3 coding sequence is TGTGCCAGTAGTATAAAGGGAAACACTGAAGCTTTCTTT.

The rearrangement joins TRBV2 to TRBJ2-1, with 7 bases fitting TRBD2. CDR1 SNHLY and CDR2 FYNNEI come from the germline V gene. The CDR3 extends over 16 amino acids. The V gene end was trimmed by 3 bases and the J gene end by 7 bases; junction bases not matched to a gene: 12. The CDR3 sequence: CASSELAAEGSNEQFF. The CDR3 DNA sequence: TGTGCCAGCAGTGAGCTAGCGGCAGAGGGGTCAAATGAGCAGTTCTTC.

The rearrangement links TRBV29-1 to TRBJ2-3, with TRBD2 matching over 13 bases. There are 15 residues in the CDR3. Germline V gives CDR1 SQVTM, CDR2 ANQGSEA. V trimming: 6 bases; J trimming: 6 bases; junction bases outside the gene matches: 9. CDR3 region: CSVVLGLAGVDTQYF. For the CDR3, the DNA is TGCAGCGTGGTACTTGGACTAGCGGGAGTTGATACGCAGTATTTT.

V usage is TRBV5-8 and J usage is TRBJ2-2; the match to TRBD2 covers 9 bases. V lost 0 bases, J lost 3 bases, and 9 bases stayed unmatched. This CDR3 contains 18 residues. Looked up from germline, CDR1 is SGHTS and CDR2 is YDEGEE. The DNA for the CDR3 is TGTGCCAGCAGCTTGGGACTAGCGGTTTCCAGGGACACCGGGGAGCTGTTTTTT. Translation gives CASSLGLAVSRDTGELFF.

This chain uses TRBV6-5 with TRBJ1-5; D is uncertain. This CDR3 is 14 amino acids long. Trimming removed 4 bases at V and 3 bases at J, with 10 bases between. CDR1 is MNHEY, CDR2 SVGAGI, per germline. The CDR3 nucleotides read TGTGCCAGCAGTTCACCGGGTCTCAATCAGCCCCAGCATTTT. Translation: CASSSPGLNQPQHF.

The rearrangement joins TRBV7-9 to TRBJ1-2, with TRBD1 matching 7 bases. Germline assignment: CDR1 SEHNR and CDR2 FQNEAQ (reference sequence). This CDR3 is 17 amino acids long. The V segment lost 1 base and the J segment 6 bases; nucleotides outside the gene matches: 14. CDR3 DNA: TGTGCCAGCAGCTTAGAGGGGGCGAGACAGGGTAATAATGGCTACACCTTC. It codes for CASSLEGARQGNNGYTF.